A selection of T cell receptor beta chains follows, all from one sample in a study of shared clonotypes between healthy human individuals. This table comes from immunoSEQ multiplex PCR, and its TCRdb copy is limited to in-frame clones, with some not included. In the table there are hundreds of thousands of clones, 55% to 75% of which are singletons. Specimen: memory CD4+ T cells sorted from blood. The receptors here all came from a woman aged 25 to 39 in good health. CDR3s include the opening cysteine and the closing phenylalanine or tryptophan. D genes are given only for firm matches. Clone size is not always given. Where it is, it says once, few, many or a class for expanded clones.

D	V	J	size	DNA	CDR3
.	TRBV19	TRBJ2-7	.	TGTGCCAGTAGTATTCTGGGCAGGGGAGACTACGAGCAGTACTTC	CASSILGRGDYEQYF
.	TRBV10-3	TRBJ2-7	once	TGTGCCATCAGGGGGACCTCCACTCCCCACGAGCAGTACTTC	CAIRGTSTPHEQYF
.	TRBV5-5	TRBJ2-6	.	TGTGCCAGCAGCTTGGTCCGGGGCCGCTCTGGGGCCAACGTCCTGACTTTC	CASSLVRGRSGANVLTF
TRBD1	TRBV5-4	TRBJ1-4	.	TGTGCCAGCAGCCTAATAGGACAGGGGAGCGAAAAACTGTTTTTT	CASSLIGQGSEKLFF
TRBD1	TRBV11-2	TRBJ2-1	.	TGTGCCAGCAGCAGAGGACAGGCCTGGGGCTCCTACAATGAGCAGTTCTTC	CASSRGQAWGSYNEQFF
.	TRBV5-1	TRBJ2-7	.	TGCGCCAGCAGCTTGGATTTGGCAGGGTGGACCTACGAGCAGTACTTC	CASSLDLAGWTYEQYF
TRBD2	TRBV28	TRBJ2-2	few	TGTGCCAGCGGCCCACTAGCGGGAGTGAACACCGGGGAGCTGTTTTTT	CASGPLAGVNTGELFF
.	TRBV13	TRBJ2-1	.	TGTGCCAGCAGCTTAGGCGAGGCGGGCGCTACCCACAATGAGCAGTTCTTC	CASSLGEAGATHNEQFF
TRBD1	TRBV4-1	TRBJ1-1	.	TGCGCCAGCAGCCTCCAGGGGGCGCGGACTGAAGCTTTCTTT	CASSLQGARTEAFF
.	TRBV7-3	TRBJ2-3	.	TGTGCCAGCAGCCGAAGAGGGACAGATACGCAGTATTTT	CASSRRGTDTQYF
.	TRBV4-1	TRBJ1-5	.	TGCGCCAGCAGCCAATTACAGGGCGTAAATCAGCCCCAGCATTTT	CASSQLQGVNQPQHF
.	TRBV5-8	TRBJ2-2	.	TGTGCCAGCAGCTTAGGTACGCTGGCGAACACCGGGGAGCTGTTTTTT	CASSLGTLANTGELFF
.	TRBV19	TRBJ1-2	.	TGTGCCAGTAGTATAGCGGCAGCTAACTATGGCTACACCTTC	CASSIAAANYGYTF
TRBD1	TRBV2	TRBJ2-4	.	TGTGCCAGCATATGGGGACAGGGAGAAAAAAACATTCAGTACTTC	CASIWGQGEKNIQYF
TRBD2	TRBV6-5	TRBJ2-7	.	TGTGCCAGCAGTTGGGCTAGCGGGAGGGAAACCTACGAGCAGTACTTC	CASSWASGRETYEQYF
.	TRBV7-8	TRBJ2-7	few	TGTGCCAGCAGCTATCAGCAGGGGGGATTGGCCAACGAGCAGTACTTC	CASSYQQGGLANEQYF
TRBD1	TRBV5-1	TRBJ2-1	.	TGCGCCAGCAGCTACTTGGCTGCCGGACAGGGCTACAATGAGCAGTTCTTC	CASSYLAAGQGYNEQFF
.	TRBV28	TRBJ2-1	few	TGTGCCAGCATGCCCGCGGCTGGACCCCTCTCCTACAATGAGCAGTTCTTC	CASMPAAGPLSYNEQFF
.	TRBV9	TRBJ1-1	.	TGTGCCAGCAGCCCAGTAGGGGGGAACACTGAAGCTTTCTTT	CASSPVGGNTEAFF
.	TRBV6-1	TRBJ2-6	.	TGTGCCAGCAGTGAGTATGGGGCCAACGTCCTGACTTTC	CASSEYGANVLTF
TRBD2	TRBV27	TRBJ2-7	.	TGTGCCAGCTGTAGGAGTTTCGGGGGGTCCTACGAGCAGTACTTC	CASCRSFGGSYEQYF
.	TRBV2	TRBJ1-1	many	TGTGCCAGCGGTCGACAGGTTTCGTTTAACACTGAAGCTTTCTTT	CASGRQVSFNTEAFF
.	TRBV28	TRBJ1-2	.	TGTGCCAGCAGCACAGGGCCAACCGCGTTGGGCTACACCTTC	CASSTGPTALGYTF
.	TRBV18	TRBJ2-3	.	TGTGCCAGCTCATGGGGAGCCCAACTTAGCGCTTTCAGCACAGATACGCAGTATTTT	CASSWGAQLSAFSTDTQYF
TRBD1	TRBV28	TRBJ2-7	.	TGTGCCAGCAGTCTCAGACAGGGGAGGTACGAGCAGTACTTC	CASSLRQGRYEQYF
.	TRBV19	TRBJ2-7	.	TGTGCCAGTAGTATTACATACAGATCCACCTACGAGCAGTACTTC	CASSITYRSTYEQYF
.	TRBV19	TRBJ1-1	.	TGTGCCAGTAGAAAAGACAGAGGGTCGGCTGAAGCTTTCTTT	CASRKDRGSAEAFF
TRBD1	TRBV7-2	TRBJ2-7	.	TGTGCCAGCAGCCTGACCGGGACAGGGGGCCAGGAGCAGTACTTC	CASSLTGTGGQEQYF
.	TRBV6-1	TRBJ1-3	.	TGTGCCAGCACTGGGGACGGAAACACCATATATTTT	CASTGDGNTIYF
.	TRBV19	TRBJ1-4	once	TGTGCCAGTAGCTCCGTCCAGGGGATTAATGAAAAACTGTTTTTT	CASSSVQGINEKLFF
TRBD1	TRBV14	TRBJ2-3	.	TGTGCCAGCAGCCAAGTACAGGGGGCGAGAACAGATACGCAGTATTTT	CASSQVQGARTDTQYF
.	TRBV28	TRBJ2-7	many	TGTGCCAGCCTCAAGGGGGAGAGGACCAACGAGCAGTACTTC	CASLKGERTNEQYF
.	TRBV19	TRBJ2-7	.	TGTGCCAGTAGTGTCCGGGACTCCCGCCTAGGCGAGCAGTACTTC	CASSVRDSRLGEQYF
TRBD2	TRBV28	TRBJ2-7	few	TGTGCCAGCAGTCCTACTAGCGGGAGGGCCTACGAGCAGTACTTC	CASSPTSGRAYEQYF
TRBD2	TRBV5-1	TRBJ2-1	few	TGCGCCAGCGCCGCCAGCGGGACTTACAATGAGCAGTTCTTC	CASAASGTYNEQFF
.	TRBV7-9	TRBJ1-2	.	TGTGCCAGCAGCGACGGACAACTGTATGGCTACACCTTC	CASSDGQLYGYTF
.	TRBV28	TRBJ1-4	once	TGTGCCAGCAGTTTTGTAGGGAAACTGTTTTTT	CASSFVGKLFF
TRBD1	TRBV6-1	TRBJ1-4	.	TGTGCCAGCAGTGAAGCGCTTAACAGGGGAAGGGAAAAACTGTTTTTT	CASSEALNRGREKLFF
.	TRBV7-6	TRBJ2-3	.	TGTGCCAGCAGCCCCTACGGTGGGGGACGCACAGATACGCAGTATTTT	CASSPYGGGRTDTQYF
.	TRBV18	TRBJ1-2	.	TGTGCCAGCTCAACGGACCCTAACTATGGCTACACCTTC	CASSTDPNYGYTF
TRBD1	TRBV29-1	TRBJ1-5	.	TGCAGCGTTGACACAGGGGATGGCAATCAGCCCCAGCATTTT	CSVDTGDGNQPQHF
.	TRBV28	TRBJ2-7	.	TGTGCCAGCAGCCCCAACGTCCTCTACGAGCAGTACTTC	CASSPNVLYEQYF
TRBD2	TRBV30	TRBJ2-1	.	TGTGCCTCTGGGCGGGAGGGCCTTGAGCAGTTCTTC	CASGREGLEQFF
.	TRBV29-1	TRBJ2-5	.	TGCAGCGTTGAGGGTAGGGGTCGAGAGACCCAGTACTTC	CSVEGRGRETQYF
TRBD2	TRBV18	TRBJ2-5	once	TGTGCCAGCTCACCAGGCCCCGGGGGGGAGACCCAGTACTTC	CASSPGPGGETQYF
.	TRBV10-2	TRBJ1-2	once	TGCGCCAGCACCCCGGGGGGGGCAGGCTATGGCTACACCTTC	CASTPGGAGYGYTF
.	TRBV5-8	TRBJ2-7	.	TGTGCCAGCAGCTTGACCGGGACTTCCTACGAGCAGTACTTC	CASSLTGTSYEQYF
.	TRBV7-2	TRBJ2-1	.	TGTGCCAGCAGCTTAGCGCTTGGGGGAAATGAGCAGTTCTTC	CASSLALGGNEQFF
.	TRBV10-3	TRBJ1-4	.	TGTGCCATCAGCTACGAGGGGTCATTAAGCGGAAAACTGTTTTTT	CAISYEGSLSGKLFF
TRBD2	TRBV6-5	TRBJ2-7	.	TGTGCCAGCAGTTACCCGCGACTAGCAACCTACGAGCAGTACTTC	CASSYPRLATYEQYF